One T cell receptor beta chain is described in this entry. The data are from a study of shared T cell receptors in the human thymus. Germline CDR1 and CDR2: MNHEY and SMNVEV (reference sequence). This CDR3 is 16 amino acids long. The V segment lost 5 bases and the J segment 4 bases; nucleotides outside the gene matches: 4. Sequencing used immunoSEQ multiplex PCR; TCRdb keeps in-frame clones, though not all of them. Of under 700,000 clones in the sample, 75% to 80% are singletons; the top ten hold less than 0.015%. These data also featured in a second study, about human thymus T cells. That paper states: Having surgery to correct congenital heart defects, healthy Finnish infants acted as the donors. Resections that were taken during corrective heart surgery supplied the thymus tissue. Thymic and blood repertoires seemed to show skewed V and J gene use. What related research reported was that thymic repertoires overlapped highly among unrelated individuals.

The chain links TRBV27 to TRBJ2-3, with 15 bases that match TRBD2. This clonotype originated in a boy less than two years old with a congenital heart defect. What was sequenced was thymocytes. The CDR3 DNA reads TGTGCCAGCAGTCCCTGGACTAGCGGGGGGGCAGATACGCAGTATTTT. Translating it yields CASSPWTSGGADTQYF.